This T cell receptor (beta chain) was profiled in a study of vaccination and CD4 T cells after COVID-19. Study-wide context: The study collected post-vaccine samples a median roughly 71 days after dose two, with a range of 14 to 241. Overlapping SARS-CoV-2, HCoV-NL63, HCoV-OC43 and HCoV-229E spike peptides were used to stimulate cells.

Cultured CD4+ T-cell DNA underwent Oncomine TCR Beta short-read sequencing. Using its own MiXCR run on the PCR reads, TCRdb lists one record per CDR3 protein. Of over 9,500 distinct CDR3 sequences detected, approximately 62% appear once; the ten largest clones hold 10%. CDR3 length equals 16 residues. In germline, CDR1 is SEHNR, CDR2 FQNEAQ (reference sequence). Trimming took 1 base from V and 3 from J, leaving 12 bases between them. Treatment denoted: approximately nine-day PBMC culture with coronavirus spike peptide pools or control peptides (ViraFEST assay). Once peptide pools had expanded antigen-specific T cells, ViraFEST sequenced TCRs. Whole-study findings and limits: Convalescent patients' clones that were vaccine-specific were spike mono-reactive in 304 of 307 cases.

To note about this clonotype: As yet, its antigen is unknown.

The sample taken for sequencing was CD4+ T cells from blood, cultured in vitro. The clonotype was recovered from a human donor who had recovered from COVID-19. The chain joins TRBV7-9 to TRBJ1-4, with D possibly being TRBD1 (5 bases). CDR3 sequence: CASSLVAGGANEKLFF. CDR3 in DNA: TGTGCCAGCAGCTTAGTCGCGGGGGGTGCTAATGAAAAACTGTTTTTT.